This T cell receptor beta chain appears in the sequencing data of a study of PD-L1 blockade in urothelial cancer. Study-wide background: Prior chemotherapy in patients spanned 0 to 3 regimens. Samples came from 3 weeks, at the second dose, and 6 weeks into treatment.

Time point denoted: pretreatment peripheral blood. Sequenced by immunoSEQ multiplex PCR; TCRdb stores in-frame clones only, minus some. This table has roughly 52,000 clones, approximately 84% appearing once. Germline trimming cut 4 bases from V and 9 bases from J; bases unmatched to any gene: 5. Germline V gives CDR1 MNHEY, CDR2 SVGAGI. The CDR3 is 15 amino acids. Sequenced here: PBMCs, sampled around atezolizumab (anti-PD-L1) treatment. The receptor was derived from a man aged 50-59 years with urothelial cancer. V usage is TRBV6-5 and J usage is TRBJ2-1; 14 bases map to TRBD2. The CDR3 reads CASSFGTSGGFEQFF. CDR3 coding DNA: TGTGCCAGCAGTTTTGGGACTAGCGGGGGATTTGAGCAGTTCTTC.